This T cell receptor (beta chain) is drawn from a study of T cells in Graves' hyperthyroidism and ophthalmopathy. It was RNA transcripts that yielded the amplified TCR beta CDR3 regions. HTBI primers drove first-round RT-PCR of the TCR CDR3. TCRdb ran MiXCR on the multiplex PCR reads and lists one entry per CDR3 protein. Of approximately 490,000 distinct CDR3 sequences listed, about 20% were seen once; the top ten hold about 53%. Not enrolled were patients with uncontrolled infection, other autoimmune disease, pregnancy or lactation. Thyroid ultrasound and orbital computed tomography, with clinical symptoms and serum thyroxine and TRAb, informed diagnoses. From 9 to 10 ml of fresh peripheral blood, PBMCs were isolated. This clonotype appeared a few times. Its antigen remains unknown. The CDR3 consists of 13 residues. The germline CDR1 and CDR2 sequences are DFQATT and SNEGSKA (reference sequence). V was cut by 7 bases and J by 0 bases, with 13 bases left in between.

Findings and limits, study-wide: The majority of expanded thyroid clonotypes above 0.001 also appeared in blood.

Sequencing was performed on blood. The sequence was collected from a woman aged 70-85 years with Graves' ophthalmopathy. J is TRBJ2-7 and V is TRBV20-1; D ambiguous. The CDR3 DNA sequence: TGCAGTGGAAGGCAGGCCTCCTCCTACGAGCAGTACTTC. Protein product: CSGRQASSYEQYF.